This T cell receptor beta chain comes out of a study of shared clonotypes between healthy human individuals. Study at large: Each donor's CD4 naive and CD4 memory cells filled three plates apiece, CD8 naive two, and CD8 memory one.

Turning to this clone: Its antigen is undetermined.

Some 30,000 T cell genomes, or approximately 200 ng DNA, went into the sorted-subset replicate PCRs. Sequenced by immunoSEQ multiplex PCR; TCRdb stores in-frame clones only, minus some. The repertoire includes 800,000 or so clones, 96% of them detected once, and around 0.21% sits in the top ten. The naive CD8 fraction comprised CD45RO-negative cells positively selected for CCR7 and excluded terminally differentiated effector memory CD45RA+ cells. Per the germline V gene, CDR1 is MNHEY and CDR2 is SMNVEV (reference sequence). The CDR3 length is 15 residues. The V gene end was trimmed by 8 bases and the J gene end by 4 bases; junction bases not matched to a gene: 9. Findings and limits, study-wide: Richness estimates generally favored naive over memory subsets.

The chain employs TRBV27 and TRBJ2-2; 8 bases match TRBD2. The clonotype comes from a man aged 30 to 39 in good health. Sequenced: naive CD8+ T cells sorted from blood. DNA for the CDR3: TGTGCCAGCCCCACTGGCGGGAGGAGCACCGGGGAGCTGTTTTTT. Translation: CASPTGGRSTGELFF.